This T cell receptor (beta chain) was sequenced during a study of HIV-infected patients and healthy controls. The repertoire came from unfractionated whole blood and reflected all unsorted peripheral T cells. Study findings and constraints: HLA types of the donors remained undetermined.

The CDR3 totals 16 residues. Trimming took off 4 bases at V and 0 bases at J, with 16 bases between the two ends. CDR1 and CDR2 from the germline V gene are SGHTA and FQGNSA. This clonotype was recorded many times. Its matching antigen is unknown. Alpha and beta constant-region primers primed reverse transcription of around 500 ng RNA. Using multiplexing indices, alpha and beta chain libraries were generated apart by chain-specific third strand synthesis. MiXCR, applied by TCRdb to the 5' RACE reads, yields one record per CDR3 protein. Of under 20,000 distinct CDR3 sequences listed, 9.4% were seen once; the top ten hold 5% to 6.5%.

This receptor was obtained from an adult in good health. The rearrangement joins TRBV7-2 to TRBJ2-7; perhaps TRBD1 as D (6 bases). The sample comprised blood. The CDR3 is CASSSPGASSSYEQYV. In DNA, the CDR3 is TGTGCCAGCAGCTCCCCAGGGGCCTCGAGCTCCTACGAGCAGTACGTC.